These T cell receptor beta chains were read from a single sample in a study of Ad26.COV2.S vaccination and SARS-CoV-2 variants. Repertoires were generated with immunoSEQ multiplex PCR, while TCRdb's copy carries only in-frame clones and drops some. The sample holds about half a million clones, roughly nine tenths seen once. Here the sequenced sample was peripheral blood, taken in a trial of Ad26.COV2.S vaccine versus placebo. These receptors came from a person between 18 and 59 years old who received the Ad26.COV2.S COVID-19 vaccine or a placebo. CDR3s leave out the opening cysteine and the closing phenylalanine or tryptophan. The order of the fields is CDR3 length, J gene, V gene, D gene, CDR3 protein. D genes are given only for firm matches.

13 | TRBJ2-1 | TRBV7-2 | NA | ASSLSAGRENEQF
11 | TRBJ2-1 | TRBV19 | NA | ASSAPKAPEQF
13 | TRBJ2-3 | TRBV9 | NA | ASSVGTSITDTQY
11 | TRBJ1-2 | TRBV20-1 | NA | SASKQGNYGYT
14 | TRBJ1-2 | TRBV9 | NA | ASSENLARVAYGYT
17 | TRBJ2-2 | TRBV7-2 | TRBD2 | ASSLAALGLAGGPGELF
13 | TRBJ2-7 | TRBV2 | TRBD1 | ASSQPGQGTYEQY
9 | TRBJ2-5 | TRBV7-9 | NA | ASRSQETQY
14 | TRBJ2-5 | TRBV18 | TRBD2 | ASSPPKLAGLKTQY
12 | TRBJ1-5 | TRBV7-2 | NA | ASSRAISDQPQH
10 | TRBJ2-1 | TRBV6-2/TRBV6-3 | NA | ASSKLGNEQF
12 | TRBJ2-7 | TRBV18 | TRBD1 | ASSLRTGDYEQY
19 | TRBJ2-7 | TRBV7-8 | NA | ASSLRGVMGRVVRSSYEQY
11 | TRBJ2-7 | TRBV6-5 | NA | AISRGPSYEQY
11 | TRBJ2-1 | TRBV7-2 | NA | ASSLGVINEQF
13 | TRBJ2-5 | TRBV19 | NA | ASSILSGGGETQY
13 | TRBJ2-7 | TRBV7-8 | TRBD2 | ASSLPSGSPYEQY
11 | TRBJ1-4 | TRBV7-2 | NA | ASSSGGAEKLF
15 | TRBJ2-5 | TRBV9 | TRBD2 | ASSVGEKRGLQETQY
11 | TRBJ2-7 | TRBV7-8 | NA | ASIGHPSYEQY
15 | TRBJ2-5 | TRBV7-3 | NA | ASSLIRPGQVQETQY
14 | TRBJ1-1 | TRBV14 | NA | ASSQDIGGMNTEAF
12 | TRBJ2-7 | TRBV27 | NA | ASSPWQGSGEQY